This passage covers 21 T cell receptor beta chains from one sample sequenced in a study of T-cell memory formation after mild COVID-19. From the 5' RACE reads, TCRdb called clonotypes with MiXCR, one entry per CDR3 protein. The sample lists about 470,000 distinct CDR3 sequences, 18% seen once, with approximately 13% in the top ten. Sequenced: PBMCs or a T cell subset sorted from them (not recorded which). These receptors all stem from an adult woman who had mild COVID-19 (a few samples of this study predate the infection). Cell type and time point are not known.

This clonotype was picked up many times. The genes are TRBV18 and TRBJ2-1; TRBD2 might be the D (6 bases). The germline CDR1 and CDR2 sequences are KGHSH and LQKENI. Between the trimmed V and J ends, which lost 4 bases and 6 bases, there was a span of 19 bases. The CDR3 extends over 16 amino acids. The CDR3 protein is CASSLTTSSALNEQFF. The DNA for the CDR3 is TGTGCCAGCTCACTCACCACTAGCTCAGCCCTCAATGAGCAGTTCTTC.

This clonotype was counted a few times. The genes are TRBV6-2 or TRBV6-3 and TRBJ2-3; 14 bases line up with TRBD2. CDR3 length equals 17 residues. Germline V CDR1 and CDR2: MNHEY, SVGEGT. After removal of 5 bases from V and 2 bases from J, the junction contained 6 bases not matched to a gene. As DNA, the CDR3 is TGTGCCAGCAGTGAGGTGGGACTAGCGGGAGACACAGATACGCAGTATTTT. Translated, it gives CASSEVGLAGDTDTQYF.

Ten or more counts support this clonotype. This chain links TRBV24-1 with TRBJ2-4, with a possible D match to TRBD1 (6 bases). This CDR3 comprises 15 residues. The V gene's germline CDR1 is KGHDR and CDR2 SFDVKD. V gave up 3 bases and J gave up 2 bases, with 10 bases separating them. CDR3 in amino acids: CATSDPTGPKNIQYF. CDR3 in DNA: TGTGCCACCAGTGATCCCACAGGGCCCAAAAACATTCAGTACTTC.

Only a few counts were recorded for this clonotype. This rearrangement joins TRBV20-1 to TRBJ2-5, with 7 bases matching TRBD2. Germline CDR1 is DFQATT and CDR2 is SNEGSKA (reference sequence). Unmatched junction bases numbered 11, after V lost 0 bases and J lost 4 bases. This CDR3 has 16 residues. This CDR3 is CSARESGMVVIETQYF. CDR3 nucleotides: TGCAGTGCTAGAGAAAGCGGGATGGTGGTTATAGAGACCCAGTACTTC.

The chain joins TRBV5-6 to TRBJ2-4; D possibly uses TRBD1 or TRBD2 (5 bases each). The CDR3 has 15 amino acids. Germline V gives CDR1 SGHDT, CDR2 YYEEEE. Deletions cut 1 base from V and 0 bases from J, with 8 bases between. The CDR3 region is CASSLTGLAKNIQYF. As DNA, the CDR3 is TGTGCCAGCAGCTTGACGGGGCTAGCCAAAAACATTCAGTACTTC.

V gene TRBV5-5 combines with J gene TRBJ2-7, with D possibly being TRBD1 (5 bases). V was cut by 3 bases and J by 5 bases, with 12 bases left in between. The germline V gene has CDR1 SGHKS and CDR2 YYEKEE (reference sequence). CDR3 length: 13 amino acids. CDR3 residues: CASSSPPRDEQYF. The CDR3, as DNA: TGTGCCAGCAGCTCTCCTCCCAGGGACGAGCAGTACTTC.

The chain uses TRBV19 and TRBJ2-1; TRBD1 might be the D (6 bases). Trimming pared 5 bases from V and 5 bases from J, leaving 16 bases between. The CDR3 extends over 15 amino acids. CDR1 is LNHDA and CDR2 is SQIVND in the germline V gene (reference sequence). DNA for the CDR3: TGTGCCAGTAGTCAACAGGACAGTGCTCACAATGAGCAGTTCTTC. This translates into CASSQQDSAHNEQFF.

The chain has TRBV6-6 and TRBJ2-7; D unclear. CDR1 and CDR2 (germline): MNHNY, SVGAGI (reference sequence). CDR3 length: 13 amino acids. Trimming took 7 bases from V and 4 from J, leaving 14 bases between them. The CDR3 coding sequence is TGTGCCAGCAAAGGTCCGCTTGAGTACGAGCAGTACTTC. This codes for CASKGPLEYEQYF.

V gene TRBV30 combines with J gene TRBJ2-7; the D is unclear. Per the germline V gene, CDR1 is GTSNPN and CDR2 is SVGIG (reference sequence). V was shortened by 7 bases and J by 0 bases, with 13 bases between the two germline ends. This CDR3 has 13 residues. As DNA, the CDR3 is TGTGCCTCGGTCCCCAGCAGCTCCTACGAGCAGTACTTC. As protein: CASVPSSSYEQYF.

This clonotype showed up just a few times. CDR3 nucleotide sequence: TGCGCCAGCAGCCTTAAGCGGGGGGCCGGAGAGACCCAGTACTTC. Its protein product is CASSLKRGAGETQYF. The chain combines TRBV5-1 with TRBJ2-5, with TRBD2 identical over 9 bases. The CDR3 is 15 amino acids. The germline V gene encodes CDR1 SGHRS and CDR2 YFSETQ. V shed 4 bases, J shed 4 bases, and the junction held 8 bases outside the gene matches.

The rearrangement links TRBV11-2 to TRBJ1-4; D gene uncertain. CDR1 and CDR2 from the germline V gene are SGHAT and FQNNGV. V was trimmed by 5 bases and J by 0 bases, leaving 10 bases between them. This CDR3 has 15 residues. The CDR3 spells CASSRSQATNEKLFF. For the CDR3, the DNA is TGTGCCAGCAGCCGCTCCCAGGCAACTAATGAAAAACTGTTTTTT.

The chain employs TRBV7-2 and TRBJ2-2, with a weak D call TRBD2 (5 bases). Germline CDR1 and CDR2: SGHTA and FQGNSA. The germline V and J ends were trimmed by 4 bases and 2 bases, with 14 bases remaining between them. This CDR3 has 16 residues. Written as DNA, the CDR3 is TGTGCCAGCAGCTCACCGGACTCGCTAAACACCGGGGAGCTGTTTTTT. Residues: CASSSPDSLNTGELFF. The entire variable domain, with the rest obtained from reference TRBV7-2 and TRBJ2-2, is as follows: GAGVSQSPSNKVTEKGKDVELRCDPISGHTALYWYRQSLGQGLEFLIYFQGNSAPDKSGLPSDRFSAERTGGSVSTLTIQRTQQEDSAVYLCASSSPDSLNTGELFFGEGSRLTVL.

V is TRBV12-3 or TRBV12-4 and J is TRBJ2-5; D call uncertain. Deletions cut 5 bases from V and 5 bases from J, with 12 bases between. The CDR3 loop spans 13 amino acids. The CDR3 is CASSTHSGETQYF. The CDR3 DNA reads as TGTGCCAGCAGTACCCATTCCGGGGAGACCCAGTACTTC.

This chain uses TRBV2 with TRBJ2-4; D is perhaps TRBD2 (5 bases). Trimming shortened V by 4 bases and J by 5 bases, and 9 bases separated the two germline ends. Per germline, CDR1 SNHLY and CDR2 FYNNEI. The CDR3 totals 13 residues. The CDR3 coding sequence is TGTGCCAGCAGTGGGAGAGGGCAAAACATTCAGTACTTC. This gives the protein CASSGRGQNIQYF.

This clonotype was detected a few times. The J gene is TRBJ2-3, the V gene TRBV20-1, with 11 bases that match TRBD1. J lost 3 bases, V lost 6 bases, and 8 bases had no gene match. Germline loops: CDR1 DFQATT, CDR2 SNEGSKA (reference sequence). The CDR3 totals 15 residues. The CDR3 sequence: CSAQSRDRGTDTQYF. The CDR3, as DNA: TGCAGTGCACAGTCCCGGGACAGGGGGACAGATACGCAGTATTTT.

Regarding this clonotype: A much larger clone differs by one base, so this may be a read error. V and J are TRBV7-2 and TRBJ2-5; D not certain. V lost 1 base and J lost 5, with 11 bases in between. Germline CDR1 SGHTA, CDR2 FQGNSA. The CDR3 runs to 14 residues. CDR3 in DNA: TGTGCCAGCAGCTTAGAGGCTAGTGAGGAGACCCAGTACTTC. As protein: CASSLEASEETQYF.

This clonotype appeared a few times. The chain combines TRBV29-1 with TRBJ2-7, with TRBD1 as a possible D gene (6 bases). Germline CDR1 is SQVTM and CDR2 is ANQGSEA. The V and J ends lost 4 bases and 4 bases respectively, with 11 bases between them. This CDR3 is built from 12 residues. CDR3 residues: CSVGTVYYEQYF. DNA for the CDR3: TGCAGCGTTGGGACAGTTTATTACGAGCAGTACTTC.

This clonotype showed up just a few times. V is TRBV7-2 and J is TRBJ2-3, with D tentatively TRBD2 (7 bases). V lost 4 bases, J lost 2 bases, and 19 bases lay in between. The germline CDR1 and CDR2 sequences are SGHTA and FQGNSA. The CDR3 runs to 17 residues. CDR3 DNA: TGTGCCAGCAGCTCGCCACGAGGGGGGGCTACCACAGATACGCAGTATTTT. This sequence encodes CASSSPRGGATTDTQYF. The complete variable domain, with remaining parts taken from reference TRBV7-2 and TRBJ2-3, reads GAGVSQSPSNKVTEKGKDVELRCDPISGHTALYWYRQSLGQGLEFLIYFQGNSAPDKSGLPSDRFSAERTGGSVSTLTIQRTQQEDSAVYLCASSSPRGGATTDTQYFGPGTRLTVL.

The rearrangement links TRBV9 to TRBJ2-3, with D hard to call. V was cut by 7 bases and J by 2 bases, with 14 bases left in between. Germline CDR1 reads SGDLS; CDR2 reads YYNGEE. The CDR3 is 14 residues long. CDR3 nucleotide sequence: TGTGCCAGCTCGTACGCGGCCTTCACAGATACGCAGTATTTT. It encodes CASSYAAFTDTQYF.

This clonotype has just a few counts. This chain uses TRBV27 with TRBJ2-7; D gene uncertain. Looked up from germline, CDR1 is MNHEY and CDR2 is SMNVEV (reference sequence). The CDR3 has 13 amino acids. V shed 4 bases and J shed 0 bases, with 7 bases lying between them. In nucleotides, the CDR3 is TGTGCCAGCAGTTGGGATACCTCCTACGAGCAGTACTTC. This gives the protein CASSWDTSYEQYF.

This clonotype has a handful of counts. The chain joins TRBV5-4 to TRBJ2-5; no clear D. This CDR3 spans 13 amino acids. The germline CDR1 and CDR2 sequences are SGHNT and YYREEE (reference sequence). V was cut by 5 bases and J by 2 bases, with 10 bases left in between. CDR3 DNA sequence: TGTGCCAGCAGTTTCCATACTCAAGAGACCCAGTACTTC. This gives the protein CASSFHTQETQYF.